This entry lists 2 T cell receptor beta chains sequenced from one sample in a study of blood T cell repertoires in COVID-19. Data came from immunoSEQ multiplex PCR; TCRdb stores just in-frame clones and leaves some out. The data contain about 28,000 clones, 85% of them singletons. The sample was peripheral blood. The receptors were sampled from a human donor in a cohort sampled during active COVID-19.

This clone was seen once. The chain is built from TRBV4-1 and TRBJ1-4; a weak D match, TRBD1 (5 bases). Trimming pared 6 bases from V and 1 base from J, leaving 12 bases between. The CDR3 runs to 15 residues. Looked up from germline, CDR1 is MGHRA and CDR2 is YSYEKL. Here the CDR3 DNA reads TGCGCCAGCAGTCCAGGGCCGAAAACTAATGAAAAACTGTTTTTT. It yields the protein CASSPGPKTNEKLFF.

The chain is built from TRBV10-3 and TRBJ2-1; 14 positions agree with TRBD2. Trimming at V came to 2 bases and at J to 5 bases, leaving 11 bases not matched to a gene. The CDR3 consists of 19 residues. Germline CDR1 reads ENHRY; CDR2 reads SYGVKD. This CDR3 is CAISERSTSGGAPNNEQFF. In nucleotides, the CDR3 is TGTGCCATCAGTGAGCGGTCGACTAGCGGGGGGGCTCCCAACAATGAGCAGTTCTTC.